This record looks at one T cell receptor (beta chain) sequence and its context. This specimen belongs to a study of T cell repertoires in ileal Crohn's disease. Germline V gene lookup returns CDR1 SEHNR and CDR2 FQNEAQ (reference sequence). Trimming removed 3 bases from V and 3 bases from J, with 14 bases in between. The CDR3 consists of 15 residues. TCRdb's copy holds only in-frame clones and misses some; the assay was immunoSEQ multiplex PCR. The table lists about 7,400 clones, roughly 76% of them singletons. Sequencing was performed on ileal tissue. This clonotype was obtained from an adult with Crohn's disease. This chain joins TRBV7-9 and TRBJ2-5; weak D call: TRBD1 (6 bases). This CDR3 is CASSFLTQGKETQYF. The CDR3 DNA reads TGTGCCAGCAGCTTTTTAACACAGGGTAAAGAGACCCAGTACTTC.